These 23 T cell receptor beta chains share one sample of origin, sequenced in a study of OX40 agonist ivuxolimab in advanced cancers. Using immunoSEQ multiplex PCR, the repertoire was profiled, and TCRdb retains in-frame clones only, with some absent. Seen here are some 9,800 clones, 77% observed once, and the top ten hold roughly 31%. This specimen consisted of CD4+ or CD8+ T cells sorted from blood, obtained in a trial of the OX40 agonist ivuxolimab. The source is an adult with an advanced solid tumor such as melanoma, head and neck, liver or kidney cancer.

V and J are TRBV7-9 and TRBJ1-2; maybe TRBD1 (5 bases). The V and J ends lost 1 base and 0 bases respectively, with 9 bases between them. CDR3 length: 15 residues. Germline values: CDR1 SEHNR, CDR2 FQNEAQ (reference sequence). The CDR3 is CASSLDRGTNYGYTF. DNA for the CDR3: TGTGCCAGCAGCTTAGATAGGGGAACTAACTATGGCTACACCTTC.

The chain carries TRBV11-1 and TRBJ2-2, with 9 bases lining up with TRBD1. Germline CDR1 SGHAT, CDR2 FQDESV (reference sequence). Trimming at V came to 8 bases and at J to 3 bases, leaving 13 bases not matched to a gene. The CDR3 sequence is 17 residues long. The CDR3 DNA reads as TGTGCCAGCCCGAACGTACCGGGACAGGGAGACACCGGGGAGCTGTTTTTT. It encodes CASPNVPGQGDTGELFF.

Within the sample, this clone is medium-sized. This chain uses TRBV11-2 with TRBJ2-2, with D perhaps matching TRBD2 (6 bases). The CDR3 spans 16 residues. V was pared by 5 bases and J by 0 bases, with 13 bases between. Germline V gene data show CDR1 as SGHAT and CDR2 as FQNNGV. CDR3 region: CASSHVSGPNTGELFF. CDR3 bases: TGTGCCAGCAGCCACGTAAGCGGGCCGAACACCGGGGAGCTGTTTTTT.

V and J are TRBV28 and TRBJ2-7; D perhaps matches TRBD1 (5 bases). Between the trimmed V and J ends, which lost 3 bases and 5 bases, there was a span of 11 bases. This CDR3 spans 13 amino acids. CDR1 MDHEN and CDR2 SYDVKM come from the germline V gene. The CDR3, as DNA: TGTGCCAGCAGTTTTTTTATAGGGGACGAGCAGTACTTC. Amino acid sequence: CASSFFIGDEQYF.

The V call is TRBV28, the J call TRBJ1-1; TRBD1 is a possible D gene (6 bases). Trimming took off 6 bases at V and 5 bases at J, with 16 bases between the two ends. The CDR3 is 14 amino acids. Germline V gene sequence: CDR1 MDHEN, CDR2 SYDVKM. The chain's CDR3 is CASSPRGLHTEAFF. CDR3 nucleotide sequence: TGTGCCAGCAGCCCACGGGGGCTGCATACTGAAGCTTTCTTT.

The chain links TRBV28 to TRBJ2-5; 11 bases line up with TRBD2. With 2 bases clipped from V and 2 bases from J, the junction kept 7 bases outside the gene matches. Germline V gene data show CDR1 as MDHEN and CDR2 as SYDVKM. This CDR3 has 17 amino acids. CDR3 loop: CASSLGGTSGIQETQYF. CDR3 sequence (DNA): TGTGCCAGCAGTTTAGGAGGGACTAGCGGAATTCAAGAGACCCAGTACTTC. The complete variable domain, with remaining parts taken from reference TRBV28 and TRBJ2-5, reads DVKVTQSSRYLVKRTGEKVFLECVQDMDHENMFWYRQDPGLGLRLIYFSYDVKMKEKGDIPEGYSVSREKKERFSLILESASTNQTSMYLCASSLGGTSGIQETQYFGPGTRLLVL.

The chain is built from TRBV6-1 and TRBJ2-3; D possibly uses TRBD1 or TRBD2 (5 bases each). The CDR3 consists of 17 residues. V was trimmed by 2 bases and J by 5 bases, leaving 20 bases between them. Germline V gene lookup returns CDR1 MNHNS and CDR2 SASEGT. The CDR3 here is CASSEMSWGSGGDTQYF. CDR3 sequence (DNA): TGTGCCAGCAGTGAAATGTCTTGGGGTAGTGGGGGAGATACGCAGTATTTT.

The rearrangement links TRBV5-5 to TRBJ2-5; D is perhaps TRBD1 or TRBD2 (5 bases each). The germline V gene encodes CDR1 SGHKS and CDR2 YYEKEE (reference sequence). The CDR3 extends over 15 amino acids. V was cut by 3 bases and J by 3 bases, with 15 bases left in between. The CDR3 loop reads CASSSSGGMEETQYF. For the CDR3, the DNA is TGTGCCAGCAGCTCCAGTGGGGGAATGGAAGAGACCCAGTACTTC.

CDR3: CASSNKLAGQNYEQYF. CDR3 nucleotides: TGTGCCAGCAGCAACAAACTAGCGGGACAGAACTACGAGCAGTACTTC. The genes are TRBV4-2 and TRBJ2-7, with 10 bases lining up with TRBD2. Germline lookup yields CDR1 LGHNA and CDR2 YNFKEQ. V shed 5 bases and J 3 bases; nucleotides not matched to a gene: 10. The CDR3 has 16 residues.

This clone has more than one count but fewer than ten. The CDR3 reads CATSRRLEGTNEQFF. CDR3 coding DNA: TGTGCCACCAGCAGGAGGTTGGAGGGTACCAATGAGCAGTTCTTC. The rearrangement uses TRBV15 and TRBJ2-1; D is possibly TRBD2 (6 bases). The CDR3 length is 15 residues. Germline V CDR1 and CDR2: LNHNV, YYDKDF (reference sequence). V gave up 3 bases and J gave up 6 bases, with 15 bases separating them.

V gene TRBV10-3 combines with J gene TRBJ1-2; D unclear. The germline CDR1 and CDR2 sequences are ENHRY and SYGVKD. V shed 0 bases and J shed 3 bases, with 8 bases lying between them. This CDR3 contains 14 residues. CDR3 bases: TGTGCCATCAGTGAGTCGATCGGTTACTATGGCTACACCTTC. Amino acid sequence: CAISESIGYYGYTF.

Of note for this clone: A read error may produce the germline difference seen at one junction end. The chain combines TRBV7-2 with TRBJ1-1; D is unresolved. CDR1 is SGHTA, CDR2 FQGNSA, per germline. The CDR3 totals 12 residues. The DNA of the CDR3 is TGTGCCAGCAGCTTGGAGCCTCCCAGCTTACTTTTT. This gives the protein CASSLEPPSLLF.

The chain has TRBV5-1 and TRBJ2-1, with D maybe TRBD1 (6 bases). This CDR3 spans 15 amino acids. Germline CDR1 reads SGHRS; CDR2 reads YFSETQ. Trimming pared 5 bases from V and 4 bases from J, leaving 16 bases between. The CDR3 protein is CASRPDSNFYNEQFF. In DNA, the CDR3 is TGCGCCAGCAGACCGGACAGCAATTTTTACAATGAGCAGTTCTTC.

As for this clone: Since no conserved phenylalanine or tryptophan closes the CDR3, a read error is the likely cause. The DNA is left out, because the CDR3 cannot be placed on it with certainty; the CDR3 is given as TCRdb lists it. The chain is built from TRBV28 and TRBJ2-3; the table gives TRBD2 as D, unverified against the DNA. CDR1 is MDHEN, CDR2 SYDVKM, per germline. With termini counted, the CDR3 has 13 amino acids. The CDR3 loop reads CASRTNSGREVWT.

The rearrangement links TRBV4-1 to TRBJ2-1; the match to TRBD2 covers 8 bases. The germline V gene has CDR1 MGHRA and CDR2 YSYEKL. The CDR3 sequence is 18 residues long. Trimming removed 1 base from V and 4 bases from J; junction bases left unmatched: 12. Here the CDR3 DNA reads TGCGCCAGCAGCCAAGGTTACGTGGCGGGAGGAGCGTACAATGAGCAGTTCTTC. The encoded protein is CASSQGYVAGGAYNEQFF.

This clone has just one count. This chain joins TRBV5-4 and TRBJ2-3; tentatively, D is TRBD2 (6 bases). This CDR3 comprises 15 residues. Trimming stripped 0 bases from V and 0 bases from J, with 8 bases between. CDR1 is SGHNT, CDR2 YYREEE, per germline (reference sequence). This chain's CDR3 is CASSLGTTSTDTQYF. For the CDR3, the DNA is TGTGCCAGCAGCTTGGGGACTACTAGCACAGATACGCAGTATTTT.

The rearrangement joins TRBV11-3 to TRBJ2-2; D is undetermined. V was pared by 1 base and J by 3 bases, with 6 bases between. The CDR3 runs 14 residues. Germline values: CDR1 SGHNT, CDR2 YENEEA. In DNA, the CDR3 is TGTGCCAGCAGCTTAGTCCAGCACACCGGGGAGCTGTTTTTT. This translates into CASSLVQHTGELFF.

This rearrangement joins TRBV7-9 to TRBJ2-1, with 16 bases aligning to TRBD2. The CDR3 totals 15 residues. The junction had 6 bases not matched to a gene; V was cut back by 3 bases and J by 13 bases. Germline CDR1 reads SEHNR; CDR2 reads FQNEAQ (reference sequence). The CDR3 sequence: CASSFGTSGRAYQFF. For the CDR3, the DNA is TGTGCCAGCAGCTTCGGGACTAGCGGGAGGGCGTACCAGTTCTTC.

The rearrangement links TRBV30 to TRBJ1-5, with unresolved D. Trimming took off 3 bases at V and 4 bases at J, with 10 bases between the two ends. Germline lookup yields CDR1 GTSNPN and CDR2 SVGIG (reference sequence). The CDR3 is made up of 13 amino acids. CDR3 loop: CAWSSGVNQPQHF. Here the CDR3 DNA reads TGTGCCTGGAGCTCCGGGGTAAATCAGCCCCAGCATTTT.

This clone has a handful of counts. The CDR3 loop is CSVDLGTAEQYF. The CDR3 DNA reads TGCAGCGTTGACCTCGGGACGGCCGAGCAGTACTTC. The V gene is TRBV29-1, the J gene TRBJ2-7; either TRBD1 or TRBD2 may supply D (5 bases each). This CDR3 contains 12 residues. V lost 3 bases and J 6 bases, leaving 12 bases between the germline ends. CDR1 and CDR2 (germline): SQVTM, ANQGSEA.

V and J are TRBV6-5 and TRBJ2-1; weak D call: TRBD2 (6 bases). The CDR3 spans 16 residues. Trimming removed 0 bases at V and 5 bases at J, with 14 bases between. The V gene's germline CDR1 is MNHEY and CDR2 SVGAGI. CDR3 DNA sequence: TGTGCCAGCAGTTACTCCGACCTCAGCGGGCACAATGAGCAGTTCTTC. Residues: CASSYSDLSGHNEQFF.

J is TRBJ2-7 and V is TRBV29-1; D gene ambiguous. V gave up 2 bases and J gave up 0 bases, with 8 bases separating them. The CDR3 covers 13 residues. Looked up from germline, CDR1 is SQVTM and CDR2 is ANQGSEA. CDR3 protein: CSVEWESSYEQYF. CDR3 sequence (DNA): TGCAGCGTTGAATGGGAAAGCTCCTACGAGCAGTACTTC.

This rearrangement joins TRBV2 to TRBJ1-2; no clear D gene. The CDR3 extends over 13 amino acids. Germline CDR1 reads SNHLY; CDR2 reads FYNNEI. The V end lost 7 bases, the J end lost 7 bases, and 16 bases lay between the germline ends. The CDR3 DNA sequence: TGTGCCAGCAACTATGGAGGTGCCGGTGGCTACACCTTC. Its translation: CASNYGGAGGYTF.